This T cell receptor (beta chain) was documented in a study of T-cell reconstitution after alpha-beta-depleted transplantation in children. The germline gives CDR1 SGDLS, CDR2 YYNGEE. V was trimmed by 4 bases and J by 0 bases, leaving 14 bases between them. The CDR3 runs to 16 residues. Unique molecular identifiers were incorporated into the prepared TCRbeta library. In TCRdb, the PCR reads were re-called with MiXCR into one record per CDR3 protein. The table lists about 460,000 distinct CDR3 sequences, more than 9% of them singletons, with 2% to 2.5% in the top ten. The sample was PBMCs, taken before TCRalphabeta/CD19-depleted stem cell transplant. This TCR was recovered from a child aged 2-15 years with inherited bone marrow failure, due to receive a stem cell transplant. The chain joins TRBV9 to TRBJ2-1; tentative D call: TRBD1 (5 bases). The CDR3 nucleotides are TGTGCCAGCAGCCCTCAGACAGTGCTCTCCTACAATGAGCAGTTCTTC. This codes for CASSPQTVLSYNEQFF.